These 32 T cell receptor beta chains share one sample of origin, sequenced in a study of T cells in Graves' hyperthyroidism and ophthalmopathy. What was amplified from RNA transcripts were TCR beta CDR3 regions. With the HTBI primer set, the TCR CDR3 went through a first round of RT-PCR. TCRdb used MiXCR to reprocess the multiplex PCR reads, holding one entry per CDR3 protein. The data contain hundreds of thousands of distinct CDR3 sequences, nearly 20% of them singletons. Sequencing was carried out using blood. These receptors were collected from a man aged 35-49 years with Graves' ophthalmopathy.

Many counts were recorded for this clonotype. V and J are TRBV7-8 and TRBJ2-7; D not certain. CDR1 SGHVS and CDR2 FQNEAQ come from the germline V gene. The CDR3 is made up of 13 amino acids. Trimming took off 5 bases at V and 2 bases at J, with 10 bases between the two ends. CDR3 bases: TGTGCCAGCAGCCAATCATCAGCCTACGAGCAGTACTTC. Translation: CASSQSSAYEQYF.

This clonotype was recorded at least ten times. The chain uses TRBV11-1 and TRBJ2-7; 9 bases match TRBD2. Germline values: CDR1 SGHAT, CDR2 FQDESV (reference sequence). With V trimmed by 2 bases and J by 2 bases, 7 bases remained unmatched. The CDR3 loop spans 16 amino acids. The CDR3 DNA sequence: TGTGCCAGCAGCTTAAGGCTGGCGGGAGGGACCTACGAGCAGTACTTC. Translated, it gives CASSLRLAGGTYEQYF.

CDR3 amino acids: CASSPRTGGHETQYF. DNA of the CDR3: TGCGCCAGCAGCCCTAGGACAGGGGGCCACGAGACCCAGTACTTC. The chain couples TRBV5-1 to TRBJ2-5, with TRBD1 identical over 11 bases. V was clipped by 4 bases and J by 5 bases; unmatched bases: 7. This CDR3 is 15 amino acids long. Germline-derived CDR1 and CDR2 are SGHRS and YFSETQ.

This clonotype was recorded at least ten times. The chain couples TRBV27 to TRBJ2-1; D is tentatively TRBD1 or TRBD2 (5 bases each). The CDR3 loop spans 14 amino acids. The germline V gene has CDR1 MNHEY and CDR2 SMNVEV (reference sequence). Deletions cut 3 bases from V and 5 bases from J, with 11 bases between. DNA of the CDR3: TGTGCCAGCAGTTTCGGGACGGTCGACAATGAGCAGTTCTTC. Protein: CASSFGTVDNEQFF.

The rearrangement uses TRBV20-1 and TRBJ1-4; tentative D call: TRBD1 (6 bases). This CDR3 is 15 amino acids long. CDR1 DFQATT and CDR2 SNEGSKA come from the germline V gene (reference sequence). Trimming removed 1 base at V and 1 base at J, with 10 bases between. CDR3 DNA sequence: TGCAGTGCTAGAGTGGGGGCGCTAACTAATGAAAAACTGTTTTTT. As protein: CSARVGALTNEKLFF.

The CDR3 reads CASTPEGAWGTEAFF. CDR3 DNA sequence: TGTGCCAGCACCCCGGAGGGGGCTTGGGGCACTGAAGCTTTCTTT. V and J are TRBV6-5 and TRBJ1-1; TRBD1 matches at 7 bases. Germline V lookup: CDR1 MNHEY, CDR2 SVGAGI. The CDR3 is 15 amino acids. The junction had 12 bases not matched to a gene; V was cut back by 7 bases and J by 4 bases.

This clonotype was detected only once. CDR3 residues: CASSFYGPLQETQYF. The CDR3 bases are TGTGCCAGCAGCTTTTACGGGCCACTCCAAGAGACCCAGTACTTC. This chain uses TRBV7-8 with TRBJ2-5; D gene uncertain. The CDR3 runs 15 residues. V was trimmed by 3 bases and J by 1 base, leaving 12 bases between them. CDR1 is SGHVS and CDR2 is FQNEAQ in the germline V gene.

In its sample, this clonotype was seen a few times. The CDR3 coding sequence is TGTGCCAGCGGAGGCAGGGAGTCCGGGGAGCTGTTTTTT. Its translation is CASGGRESGELFF. The chain carries TRBV13 and TRBJ2-2; D may match TRBD1 or TRBD2 (5 bases each). V dropped 8 bases and J dropped 6 bases, with 13 bases sitting between them. Germline-derived CDR1 and CDR2 are PRHDT and FYEKMQ (reference sequence). This CDR3 is built from 13 residues.

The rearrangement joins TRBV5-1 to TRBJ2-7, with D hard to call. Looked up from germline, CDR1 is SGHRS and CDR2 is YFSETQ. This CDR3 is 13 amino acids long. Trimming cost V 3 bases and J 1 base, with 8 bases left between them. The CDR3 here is CASSSTRSYEQYF. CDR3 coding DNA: TGCGCCAGCAGCTCGACACGGTCCTACGAGCAGTACTTC.

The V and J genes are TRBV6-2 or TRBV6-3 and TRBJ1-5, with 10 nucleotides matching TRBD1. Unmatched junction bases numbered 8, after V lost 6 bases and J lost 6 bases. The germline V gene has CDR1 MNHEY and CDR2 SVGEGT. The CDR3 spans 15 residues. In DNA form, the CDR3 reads TGTGCCAGCAGACCCGAGGGACAGGGGTTTCAGCCCCAGCATTTT. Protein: CASRPEGQGFQPQHF.

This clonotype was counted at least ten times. CDR3 protein: CASSSSSFYNEQFF. The CDR3 region has the DNA TGTGCCAGCAGCTCCTCTAGCTTCTACAATGAGCAGTTCTTC. The rearrangement links TRBV11-2 to TRBJ2-1; tentatively, D is TRBD2 (5 bases). The V gene lost 4 bases and the J gene lost 3 bases, with 10 bases spanning the gap. The CDR3 contains 14 residues. Germline lookup yields CDR1 SGHAT and CDR2 FQNNGV.

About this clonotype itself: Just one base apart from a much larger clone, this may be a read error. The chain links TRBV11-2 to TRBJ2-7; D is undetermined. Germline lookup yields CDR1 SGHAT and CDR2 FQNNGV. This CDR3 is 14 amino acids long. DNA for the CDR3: TGTGCCAGCAGCTTAGGATCCGTCTCCTACAAGCAGTACTTC. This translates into CASSLGSVSYKQYF.

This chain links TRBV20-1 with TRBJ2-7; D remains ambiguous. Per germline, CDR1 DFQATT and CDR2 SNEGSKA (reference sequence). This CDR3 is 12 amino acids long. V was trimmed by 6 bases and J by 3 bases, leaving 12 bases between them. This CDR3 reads CSARTAIYEQYF. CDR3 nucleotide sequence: TGCAGTGCCAGGACGGCCATCTACGAGCAGTACTTC.

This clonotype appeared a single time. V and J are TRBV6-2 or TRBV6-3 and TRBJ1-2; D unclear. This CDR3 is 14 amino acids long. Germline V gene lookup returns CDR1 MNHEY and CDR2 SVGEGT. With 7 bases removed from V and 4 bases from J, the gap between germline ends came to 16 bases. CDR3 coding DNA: TGTGCCAGCACCTCTACCCCAGGACGCTATGGCTACACCTTC. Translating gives CASTSTPGRYGYTF.

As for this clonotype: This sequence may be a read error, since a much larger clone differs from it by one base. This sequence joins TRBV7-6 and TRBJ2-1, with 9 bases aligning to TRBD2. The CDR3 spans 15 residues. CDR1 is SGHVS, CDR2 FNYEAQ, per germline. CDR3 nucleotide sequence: TGTGCCAGCAGCGCTGGTAGCGGGGGTTACAATGGGCAGTTCTTC. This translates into CASSAGSGGYNGQFF.

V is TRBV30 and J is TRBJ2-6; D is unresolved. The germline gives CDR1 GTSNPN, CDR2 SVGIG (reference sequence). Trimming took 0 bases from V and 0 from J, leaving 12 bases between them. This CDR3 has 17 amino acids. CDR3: CAWSVVRTSSGANVLTF. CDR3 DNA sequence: TGTGCCTGGAGTGTAGTGAGGACGAGCTCTGGGGCCAACGTCCTGACTTTC.

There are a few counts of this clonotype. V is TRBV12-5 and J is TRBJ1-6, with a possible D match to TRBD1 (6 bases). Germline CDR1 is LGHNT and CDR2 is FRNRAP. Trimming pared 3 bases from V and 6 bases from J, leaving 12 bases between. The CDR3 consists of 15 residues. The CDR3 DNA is TGTGCTAGTGGTTTAAAACAGGGCCTTAATTCACCCCTCCACTTT. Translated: CASGLKQGLNSPLHF.

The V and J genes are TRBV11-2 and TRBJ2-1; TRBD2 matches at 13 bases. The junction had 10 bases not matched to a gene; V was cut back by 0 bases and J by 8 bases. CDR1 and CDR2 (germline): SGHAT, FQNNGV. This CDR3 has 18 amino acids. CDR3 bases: TGTGCCAGCAGCTTAGACGAGCGGACTAGCGGGAGAGGGCATGAGCAGTTCTTC. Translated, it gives CASSLDERTSGRGHEQFF.

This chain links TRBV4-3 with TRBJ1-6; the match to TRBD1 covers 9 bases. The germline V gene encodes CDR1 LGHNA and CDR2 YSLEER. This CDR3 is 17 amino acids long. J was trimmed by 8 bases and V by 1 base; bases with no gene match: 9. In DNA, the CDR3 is TGCGCCAGCAGCCAAGCCCCCGGGACAGGGCGTTATTCACCCCTCCACTTT. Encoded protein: CASSQAPGTGRYSPLHF.

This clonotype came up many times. DNA for the CDR3: TGTGCCAGCAGTGAAGTAGTTGGTTACATTCAGCCCCAGCATTTT. Residues: CASSEVVGYIQPQHF. The J gene is TRBJ1-5, the V gene TRBV6-1; D not resolved. CDR3 length equals 15 residues. V was pared by 1 base and J by 6 bases, with 13 bases between. Germline assignment: CDR1 MNHNS and CDR2 SASEGT.

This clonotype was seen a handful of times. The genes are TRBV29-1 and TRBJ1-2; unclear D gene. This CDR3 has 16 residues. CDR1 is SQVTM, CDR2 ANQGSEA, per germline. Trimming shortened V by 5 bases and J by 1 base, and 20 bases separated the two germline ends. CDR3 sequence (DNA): TGCAGCGTTTCTTTCGAGAACCACCGATTTAACTATGGCTACACCTTC. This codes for CSVSFENHRFNYGYTF.

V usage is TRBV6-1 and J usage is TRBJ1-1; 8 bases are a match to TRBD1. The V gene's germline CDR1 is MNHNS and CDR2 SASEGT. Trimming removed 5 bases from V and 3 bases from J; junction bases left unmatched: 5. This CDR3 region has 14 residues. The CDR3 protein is CASSWTGLDTEAFF. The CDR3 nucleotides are TGTGCCAGCAGTTGGACAGGGTTGGACACTGAAGCTTTCTTT.

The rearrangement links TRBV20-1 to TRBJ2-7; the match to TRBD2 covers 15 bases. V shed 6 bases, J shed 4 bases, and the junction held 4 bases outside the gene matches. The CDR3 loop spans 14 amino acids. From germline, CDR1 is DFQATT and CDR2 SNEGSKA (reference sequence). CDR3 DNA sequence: TGCAGTGCCGTCGGGACTAGCGGGAGGTACGAGCAGTACTTC. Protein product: CSAVGTSGRYEQYF.

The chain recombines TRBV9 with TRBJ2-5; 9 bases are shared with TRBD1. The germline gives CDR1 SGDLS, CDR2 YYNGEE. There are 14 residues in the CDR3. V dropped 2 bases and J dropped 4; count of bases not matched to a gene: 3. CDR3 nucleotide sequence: TGTGCCAGCAGCGTGACAGGGGGGATAGAGACCCAGTACTTC. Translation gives CASSVTGGIETQYF. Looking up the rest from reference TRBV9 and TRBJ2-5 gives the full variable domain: DSGVTQTPKHLITATGQRVTLRCSPRSGDLSVYWYQQSLDQGLQFLIQYYNGEERAKGNILERFSAQQFPDLHSELNLSSLELGDSALYFCASSVTGGIETQYFGPGTRLLVL.

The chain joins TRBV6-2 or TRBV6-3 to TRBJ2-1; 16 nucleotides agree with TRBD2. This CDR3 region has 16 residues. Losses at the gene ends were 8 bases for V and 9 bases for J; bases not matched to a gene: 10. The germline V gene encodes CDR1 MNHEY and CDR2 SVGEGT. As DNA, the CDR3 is TGTGCCAGCGGCGGGACTAGCGGGAGGGATTTAGGTGAGCAGTTCTTC. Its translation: CASGGTSGRDLGEQFF.

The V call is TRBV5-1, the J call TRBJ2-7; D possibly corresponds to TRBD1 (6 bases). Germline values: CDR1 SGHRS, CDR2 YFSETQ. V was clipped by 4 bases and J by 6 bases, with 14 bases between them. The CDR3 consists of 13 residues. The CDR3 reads CASSPPDSFEQYF. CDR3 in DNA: TGCGCCAGCAGCCCCCCGGACAGTTTCGAGCAGTACTTC.

This CDR3 is CASSLKMDINSGNTIYF. In DNA form, the CDR3 reads TGTGCCAGCAGTCTCAAAATGGACATTAACTCTGGAAACACCATATATTTT. V and J are TRBV27 and TRBJ1-3, with TRBD1 as a possible D gene (5 bases). The germline gives CDR1 MNHEY, CDR2 SMNVEV (reference sequence). Trimming removed 5 bases at V and 0 bases at J, with 17 bases between. The CDR3 is 17 amino acids.

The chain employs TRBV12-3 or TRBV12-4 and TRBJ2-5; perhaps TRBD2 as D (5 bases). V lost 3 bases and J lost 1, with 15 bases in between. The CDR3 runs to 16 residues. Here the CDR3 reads CASSFILRGVQETQYF. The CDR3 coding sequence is TGTGCCAGCAGTTTTATACTCCGGGGTGTCCAAGAGACCCAGTACTTC.

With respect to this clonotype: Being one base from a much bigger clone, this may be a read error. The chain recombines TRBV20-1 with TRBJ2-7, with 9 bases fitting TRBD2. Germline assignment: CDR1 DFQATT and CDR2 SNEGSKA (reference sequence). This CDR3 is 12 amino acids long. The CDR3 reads CSCHSGGYKQYF. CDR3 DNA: TGCAGTTGCCATAGCGGGGGCTACAAGCAGTACTTC.

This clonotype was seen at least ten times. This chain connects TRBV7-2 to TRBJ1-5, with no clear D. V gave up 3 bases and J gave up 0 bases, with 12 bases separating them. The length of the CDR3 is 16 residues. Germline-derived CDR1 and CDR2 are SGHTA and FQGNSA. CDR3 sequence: CASSLRHQASNQPQHF. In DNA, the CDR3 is TGTGCCAGCAGCTTGCGGCACCAAGCTAGCAATCAGCCCCAGCATTTT.

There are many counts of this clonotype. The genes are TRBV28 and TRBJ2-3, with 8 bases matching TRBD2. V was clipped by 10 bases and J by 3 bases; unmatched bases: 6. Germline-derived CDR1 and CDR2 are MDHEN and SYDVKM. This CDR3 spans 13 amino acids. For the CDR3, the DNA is TGTGCCATGGCTAGCGGGCAAACAGATACGCAGTATTTT. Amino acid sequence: CAMASGQTDTQYF.

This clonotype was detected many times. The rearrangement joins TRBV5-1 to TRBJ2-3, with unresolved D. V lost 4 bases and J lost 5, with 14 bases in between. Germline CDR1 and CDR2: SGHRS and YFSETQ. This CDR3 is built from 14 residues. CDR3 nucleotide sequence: TGCGCCAGCAGCCCTTCGGACCCAGAAGATACGCAGTATTTT. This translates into CASSPSDPEDTQYF.